This T cell receptor (beta chain) was identified during a study of CD8 T cells in Susac syndrome. The authors reverse transcribed roughly 0.5 to 1 ug RNA with random hexamers. By means of immunoSEQ multiplex PCR, TCR beta CDR3 spanning 54 Vbeta and 13 Jbeta underwent amplification. Each CDR3 protein gets one entry after TCRdb re-called the immunoSEQ multiplex PCR reads with MiXCR. The sample carries 150,000 to 250,000 distinct CDR3 sequences, about 96% recorded once. As concerns this clonotype: As yet, its antigen is unknown.

The CDR3 is 14 amino acids. Germline CDR1 and CDR2: KGHSH and LQKENI. The V and J ends lost 6 bases and 4 bases respectively, with 15 bases between them. Notes on the study in general: It was acknowledged in the study that its TCR sequencing and HLA analysis involved a relatively small number of individuals.

Sequencing targeted TCR beta in blood CD8+ and CD4+ T cells. Both CD4+ and CD8+ T cells were negatively isolated, and TEMRA cells underwent FACS enrichment. Sample: CD4+ T cells from PBMCs. The source is a human donor with multiple sclerosis. V is TRBV18 and J is TRBJ1-2, with D perhaps matching TRBD1 (6 bases). The CDR3 DNA reads as TGTGCCAGCTCGCCCGGACAGTTTTCCTATGGCTACACCTTC. Translated: CASSPGQFSYGYTF.